This T cell receptor beta chain comes out of a study of cytomegalovirus exposure and HLA in healthy donors. Background on the study: Early release data held roughly 90 million unique TCRs from HLA-typed donors. Regarding the study as a whole: Using a false discovery rate of 0.05, a later analysis showed that fewer than 20,000 TCR beta sequences were associated with HLA alleles. Altogether, 150 to 200 TCR beta chains were recorded as cytomegalovirus-associated. In a later analysis, donors in an Asian-associated ancestry cluster reportedly had fewer N-insertions in productive TCRs than the cohort mean.

V shed 4 bases and J shed 2 bases, with 18 bases lying between them. Germline values: CDR1 SEHNR, CDR2 FQNEAQ (reference sequence). The CDR3 runs to 16 residues. This clone was seen a few times. Antigen: not known. This PCR relied on a set of 60 Vbeta primers and 13 Jbeta primers. The method was immunoSEQ multiplex PCR; TCRdb's version includes in-frame clones alone and lacks a portion of them. The table has some 98,000 clones, about 80% seen once. This clonotype originated in a man aged 35-49 years in good health and CMV-seronegative. Sequencing was performed on PBMCs. The V call is TRBV7-9, the J call TRBJ2-7; possible D gene TRBD1, 6 bases. For the CDR3, the DNA is TGTGCCAGCAGCTCCTTGACACAGGGCTTTACCTACGAGCAGTACTTC. Translating gives CASSSLTQGFTYEQYF. The full variable domain, completed using reference TRBV7-9 and TRBJ2-7, is DTGVSQNPRHKITKRGQNVTFRCDPISEHNRLYWYRQTLGQGPEFLTYFQNEAQLEKSRLLSDRFSAERPKGSFSTLEIQRTEQGDSAMYLCASSSLTQGFTYEQYFGPGTRLTVT.